Shown below are 26 T cell receptor beta chains from a single sample sequenced in a study of T cells in Graves' hyperthyroidism and ophthalmopathy. Amplified regions were TCR beta CDR3 sequences from RNA transcripts. Primed by the HTBI set, a first-round RT-PCR was run on the TCR CDR3. A single record per CDR3 protein comes from TCRdb applying MiXCR to the multiplex PCR reads. The sample holds 250,000 to 300,000 distinct CDR3 sequences, approximately 14% seen once. The sequenced material came from blood. The receptors shown here come from a woman aged 50 to 60 with Graves' hyperthyroidism that later progressed to Graves' ophthalmopathy.

J is TRBJ1-2 and V is TRBV10-2; D gene ambiguous. The V and J ends lost 3 bases and 0 bases respectively, with 8 bases between them. CDR1 and CDR2 (germline): WSHSY, SAAADI. CDR3 size: 14 residues. The CDR3 coding sequence is TGCGCCAGCAGTGAACCTAGCTCTAACTATGGCTACACCTTC. Translating it yields CASSEPSSNYGYTF.

This clonotype appeared many times. The CDR3: CASSLGLAGEQFF. CDR3 in DNA: TGTGCCAGCAGTTTGGGACTAGCAGGGGAGCAGTTCTTC. The chain uses TRBV2 and TRBJ2-1, with 9 bases identical to TRBD2. V shed 5 bases and J 10 bases; nucleotides not matched to a gene: 6. Germline V CDR1 and CDR2: SNHLY, FYNNEI. The CDR3 runs 13 residues.

This clonotype was seen many times. The chain links TRBV7-8 to TRBJ2-7, with TRBD1 matching over 7 bases. CDR1 and CDR2 (germline): SGHVS, FQNEAQ. The CDR3 is made up of 15 amino acids. The ends lost 0 bases at V and 3 bases at J; junction bases unmatched: 5. The CDR3 DNA is TGTGCCAGCAGCTTAGCCCGGGACAGCCGCTACGAGCAGTACTTC. Its translation is CASSLARDSRYEQYF.

This clonotype has only a few counts. This chain connects TRBV20-1 to TRBJ2-5, with a possible D match to TRBD2 (6 bases). The CDR3 extends over 16 amino acids. Between the trimmed V and J ends, which lost 0 bases and 5 bases, there was a span of 19 bases. CDR1 and CDR2 from the germline V gene are DFQATT and SNEGSKA (reference sequence). The CDR3 sequence is CSARDRNGPGGETQYF. As DNA, the CDR3 is TGCAGTGCTAGAGATCGTAATGGTCCTGGGGGGGAGACCCAGTACTTC.

This clonotype was found once. This sequence joins TRBV14 and TRBJ2-2; D is uncertain. CDR3 length: 16 residues. Germline CDR1 and CDR2: SGHDN and FVKESK. Trimming took off 0 bases at V and 4 bases at J, with 12 bases between the two ends. CDR3 sequence: CASSQDKGLGTGELFF. The CDR3 DNA reads TGTGCCAGCAGCCAAGATAAGGGTTTGGGCACCGGGGAGCTGTTTTTT.

This clonotype was seen ten or more times. The J gene is TRBJ1-2, the V gene TRBV7-8; D may be TRBD1 (5 bases). Between the trimmed V and J ends, which lost 5 bases and 0 bases, there was a span of 13 bases. Germline values: CDR1 SGHVS, CDR2 FQNEAQ. The CDR3 extends over 15 amino acids. The CDR3 DNA is TGTGCCAGCAGCGGCAGGGTGGGAGCTAACTATGGCTACACCTTC. It codes for CASSGRVGANYGYTF.

The chain links TRBV6-1 to TRBJ2-1; tentative D call: TRBD1 (5 bases). The CDR3 spans 11 residues. The V and J ends lost 6 bases and 10 bases respectively, with 10 bases between them. Looked up from germline, CDR1 is MNHNS and CDR2 is SASEGT. The DNA for the CDR3 is TGTGCCAGCAGAACCAGACAGGAGCAGTTCTTC. Encoded protein: CASRTRQEQFF.

The J gene is TRBJ2-7, the V gene TRBV7-9; maybe TRBD2 (5 bases). The CDR3 is 17 residues long. Trimming shortened V by 5 bases and J by 3 bases, and 23 bases separated the two germline ends. In germline, CDR1 is SEHNR, CDR2 FQNEAQ (reference sequence). Written as DNA, the CDR3 is TGTGCCAGCAGCCCCCCAGTAGGCAGTCAAGGGAGCTACGAGCAGTACTTC. Protein product: CASSPPVGSQGSYEQYF.

The chain employs TRBV7-9 and TRBJ2-7, with 7 bases matching TRBD1. Germline V lookup: CDR1 SEHNR, CDR2 FQNEAQ (reference sequence). Trimming cost V 3 bases and J 3 bases; bases outside gene matches: 8. The CDR3 sequence is 15 residues long. The CDR3 DNA sequence: TGTGCCAGCAGCTTCTTGACAGGGACGGTCTACGAGCAGTACTTC. This encodes CASSFLTGTVYEQYF. The full variable domain, with the rest looked up from reference TRBV7-9 and TRBJ2-7, is DTGVSQNPRHKITKRGQNVTFRCDPISEHNRLYWYRQTLGQGPEFLTYFQNEAQLEKSRLLSDRFSAERPKGSFSTLEIQRTEQGDSAMYLCASSFLTGTVYEQYFGPGTRLTVT.

The table lists this clonotype with a few counts. The V and J genes are TRBV5-6 and TRBJ2-1; 11 bases fit TRBD2. CDR3 length: 16 residues. The V segment lost 0 bases and the J segment 3 bases; nucleotides outside the gene matches: 2. Germline V gives CDR1 SGHDT, CDR2 YYEEEE. The CDR3: CASSLDLAGGYNEQFF. The CDR3 DNA reads TGTGCCAGCAGCTTGGATCTAGCGGGAGGCTACAATGAGCAGTTCTTC.

In this sample, this clonotype turned up many times. This chain uses TRBV20-1 with TRBJ2-7; D is perhaps TRBD1 or TRBD2 (7 bases each). Germline loops: CDR1 DFQATT, CDR2 SNEGSKA (reference sequence). Trimming took 3 bases from V and 0 from J, leaving 21 bases between them. The CDR3 contains 17 residues. CDR3 nucleotides: TGCAGTGCTAGGGGAGGGTTGGGACAGAAGATCTCCTACGAGCAGTACTTC. Translation gives CSARGGLGQKISYEQYF.

The chain joins TRBV6-1 to TRBJ1-5; no definite D call. Trimming pared 5 bases from V and 13 bases from J, leaving 21 bases between. This CDR3 has 14 amino acids. The germline V gene encodes CDR1 MNHNS and CDR2 SASEGT. CDR3: CASSSRGLLNSQHF. The CDR3 DNA is TGTGCCAGCAGTTCCCGAGGACTGTTAAACTCACAGCATTTT.

V is TRBV6-1 and J is TRBJ1-6; a weak D match, TRBD1 (6 bases). The CDR3 spans 14 residues. V lost 11 bases and J lost 3, with 14 bases in between. CDR1 is MNHNS, CDR2 SASEGT, per germline. The CDR3 DNA reads TGTGCCGGTACAGACAGGCTCTATAATTCACCCCTCCACTTT. This encodes CAGTDRLYNSPLHF.

The gene calls are TRBV5-1 and TRBJ2-6; 15 nucleotides align to TRBD2. V was clipped by 4 bases and J by 0 bases; unmatched bases: 11. This CDR3 spans 21 amino acids. Germline V gene data show CDR1 as SGHRS and CDR2 as YFSETQ. The CDR3 sequence: CASSLGYGLAGGDSGANVLTF. CDR3 sequence (DNA): TGCGCCAGCAGCCTGGGCTACGGACTAGCGGGAGGGGACTCTGGGGCCAACGTCCTGACTTTC.

This clonotype was picked up a small number of times. The chain has TRBV4-1 and TRBJ2-7, with D uncertain. Trimming took 3 bases from V and 6 from J, leaving 15 bases between them. Per germline, CDR1 MGHRA and CDR2 YSYEKL. The CDR3 has 14 amino acids. The chain's CDR3 is CASSQIRPRTEQYF. The CDR3 coding sequence is TGCGCCAGCAGCCAGATCAGGCCCCGGACCGAGCAGTACTTC.

This clonotype occurred many times. This CDR3 reads CASSSLRTGLAYEQYF. In DNA form, the CDR3 reads TGTGCCAGCAGCTCACTAAGGACAGGCCTAGCCTACGAGCAGTACTTC. This rearrangement joins TRBV11-2 to TRBJ2-7; 7 bases map to TRBD1. The CDR3 is 16 amino acids. Per the germline V gene, CDR1 is SGHAT and CDR2 is FQNNGV. V was clipped by 4 bases and J by 2 bases; unmatched bases: 11. The whole variable domain, filled in from reference TRBV11-2 and TRBJ2-7, reads EAGVAQSPRYKIIEKRQSVAFWCNPISGHATLYWYQQILGQGPKLLIQFQNNGVVDDSQLPKDRFSAERLKGVDSTLKIQPAKLEDSAVYLCASSSLRTGLAYEQYFGPGTRLTVT.

This clonotype has more than one count but fewer than ten. The V and J genes are TRBV9 and TRBJ2-7, with 10 bases aligning to TRBD2. CDR3 length: 17 residues. CDR1 SGDLS and CDR2 YYNGEE come from the germline V gene. V shed 2 bases and J 2 bases; nucleotides not matched to a gene: 10. Here the CDR3 DNA reads TGTGCCAGCAGCGTTGGGCTAGCGGGAGCTGGGGCCTACGAGCAGTACTTC. Translation gives CASSVGLAGAGAYEQYF.

This clonotype was detected only a few times. V gene TRBV20-1 combines with J gene TRBJ1-6; D might be TRBD1 (5 bases). The CDR3 covers 14 residues. Germline lookup yields CDR1 DFQATT and CDR2 SNEGSKA (reference sequence). V was shortened by 2 bases and J by 9 bases, with 14 bases between the two germline ends. CDR3 DNA sequence: TGCAGTGCTAGAACTGACAGAAGTGGTTCACCCCTCCACTTT. Amino acid sequence: CSARTDRSGSPLHF.

This clonotype has a count of ten or more. V usage is TRBV2 and J usage is TRBJ1-1; tentatively, D is TRBD1 (5 bases). The V end was cut by 6 bases, the J end by 0 bases, with 11 bases between. The CDR3 spans 14 residues. CDR1 and CDR2 (germline): SNHLY, FYNNEI. Here the CDR3 DNA reads TGTGCCAGCAGGAGGGGCGGTATGAACACTGAAGCTTTCTTT. Residues: CASRRGGMNTEAFF. The full variable domain, completed using reference TRBV2 and TRBJ1-1, is EPEVTQTPSHQVTQMGQEVILRCVPISNHLYFYWYRQILGQKVEFLVSFYNNEISEKSEIFDDQFSVERPDGSNFTLKIRSTKLEDSAMYFCASRRGGMNTEAFFGQGTRLTVV.

The genes are TRBV19 and TRBJ2-7; 8 nucleotides align to TRBD1. CDR1 is LNHDA, CDR2 SQIVND, per germline (reference sequence). The CDR3 extends over 15 amino acids. Trimming at V came to 2 bases and at J to 3 bases, leaving 6 bases not matched to a gene. The CDR3 DNA follows: TGTGCCAGTAGTATAAAAACAGGGGGAGGCTACGAGCAGTACTTC. It encodes CASSIKTGGGYEQYF.

There are many counts of this clonotype. This chain uses TRBV20-1 with TRBJ2-7; 9 bases agree with TRBD2. The CDR3 extends over 13 amino acids. Trimming cost V 4 bases and J 6 bases; bases outside gene matches: 7. Germline V gene data show CDR1 as DFQATT and CDR2 as SNEGSKA (reference sequence). CDR3 nucleotides: TGCAGTGCTATTAGCGGGAGTGTGTCCGAGCAGTACTTC. Its protein is CSAISGSVSEQYF.

This clonotype was observed at least ten times. The rearrangement joins TRBV29-1 to TRBJ1-2; TRBD1 agrees at 9 bases. Looked up from germline, CDR1 is SQVTM and CDR2 is ANQGSEA. This CDR3 region has 15 residues. V was pared by 5 bases and J by 5 bases, with 12 bases of the junction left unmatched. The CDR3 DNA follows: TGCAGCGTTTGGCTGGAACAGGGGGCACGGTATGGCTACACCTTC. Protein: CSVWLEQGARYGYTF.

This chain links TRBV6-1 with TRBJ1-2; D not certain. Trimming removed 6 bases at V and 6 bases at J, with 20 bases between. CDR1 is MNHNS, CDR2 SASEGT, per germline. The CDR3 runs to 15 residues. CDR3 nucleotide sequence: TGTGCCAGCAGCGGCCCCCGGACGCGAGGTAATGGCTACACCTTC. Its protein product is CASSGPRTRGNGYTF.

There are many counts of this clonotype. The CDR3 nucleotides read TGTGCCAGCAGCCCTATCCAGCGACATTCACCCCTCCACTTT. The encoded protein is CASSPIQRHSPLHF. The chain couples TRBV28 to TRBJ1-6; D is unclear. Trimming removed 6 bases from V and 8 bases from J, with 14 bases in between. The V gene's germline CDR1 is MDHEN and CDR2 SYDVKM. The CDR3 is 14 amino acids.

The J gene is TRBJ1-3, the V gene TRBV20-1; 7 bases fit TRBD1. The germline V gene has CDR1 DFQATT and CDR2 SNEGSKA (reference sequence). V lost 6 bases to trimming and J lost 2 bases; unmatched junction nucleotides: 13. This CDR3 spans 16 amino acids. The DNA for the CDR3 is TGCAGTGCAGCTCCACCGGGACAGAGTACTGGAAACACCATATATTTT. Translating gives CSAAPPGQSTGNTIYF.

This clonotype has at least ten counts. The V and J genes are TRBV20-1 and TRBJ1-2, with TRBD1 identical over 10 bases. The CDR3 covers 16 residues. The junction had 11 bases not matched to a gene; V was cut back by 3 bases and J by 4 bases. Germline assignment: CDR1 DFQATT and CDR2 SNEGSKA (reference sequence). The CDR3 spells CSARRGTGEVGYGYTF. The CDR3 DNA follows: TGCAGTGCTAGGAGGGGGACAGGGGAGGTCGGCTATGGCTACACCTTC.